This TCR beta chain was observed in a study of PD-1 blockade in classical Hodgkin lymphoma. TCRdb's copy holds only in-frame clones and misses some; the assay was immunoSEQ multiplex PCR. The sample comprises about 18,000 clones, around 79% of which are singletons, and around 2.4% rests with the top ten. Study-level findings and limits: Whatever underlies the repertoire differences (possibly disease activity or prior therapy) remains undefined. Baseline diversity in complete responders resembled that of newly diagnosed patients.

Described time point: cycle 4 day 1 (C4D1), after six to seven weeks of nivolumab. Every patient relapsed after autologous stem cell transplantation, and brentuximab vedotin exposure varied. Magnetic negative selection was used to purify CD4+ T cells from thawed PBMCs. Germline-derived CDR1 and CDR2 are SNHLY and FYNNEI. J was trimmed by 8 bases and V by 5 bases; bases with no gene match: 7. There are 14 residues in the CDR3. This clone appeared a few times. Its specificity is unknown. The J gene is TRBJ1-4, the V gene TRBV2; 8 bases fit TRBD1. Specimen: CD4+ T cells from blood, collected before the fourth cycle of nivolumab. The receptor was derived from a human donor with classical Hodgkin lymphoma. The DNA for the CDR3 is TGTGCCAGCAGTTGGACAGGGACTTCCGAAAAACTGTTTTTT. This translates into CASSWTGTSEKLFF.